The clone carrying this T cell receptor beta chain was seen a handful of times. The antigen is not known. A single record per CDR3 protein comes from TCRdb applying MiXCR to the reads. The sample yields approximately 81,000 distinct CDR3 sequences, about 24% seen once. The entry originates in a study of T cell repertoires in cytomegalovirus infection. About the study: Used in the study were CMV epitopes, some recently identified and HLA-C-restricted, others well-studied and HLA-B-restricted. Indications of both CMV infection and matching HLA type were provided by public TCR beta signatures. Study results and caveats: Identification of carriers of CMV plus the relevant HLA was performed using cumulative public TCR beta family frequency. Clonotypes of TCR beta that were HLA-C-restricted and CMV-specific dominated the ex vivo response.

CDR1 SQVTM and CDR2 ANQGSEA come from the germline V gene. This CDR3 contains 14 residues. V lost 6 bases and J lost 2, with 16 bases in between. This chain joins TRBV29-1 and TRBJ1-2; D gene uncertain. The receptor's source is a human donor in good health (CMV status not recorded). Some clones in this sample may be carry-over from other donors' samples. This specimen was CD8+ T cells from cultured PBMCs, taken from culture after CMV antigen stimulation. CDR3 bases: TGCAGCGTACGCCCGGACGGGATAAACTATGGCTACACCTTC. Protein: CSVRPDGINYGYTF.